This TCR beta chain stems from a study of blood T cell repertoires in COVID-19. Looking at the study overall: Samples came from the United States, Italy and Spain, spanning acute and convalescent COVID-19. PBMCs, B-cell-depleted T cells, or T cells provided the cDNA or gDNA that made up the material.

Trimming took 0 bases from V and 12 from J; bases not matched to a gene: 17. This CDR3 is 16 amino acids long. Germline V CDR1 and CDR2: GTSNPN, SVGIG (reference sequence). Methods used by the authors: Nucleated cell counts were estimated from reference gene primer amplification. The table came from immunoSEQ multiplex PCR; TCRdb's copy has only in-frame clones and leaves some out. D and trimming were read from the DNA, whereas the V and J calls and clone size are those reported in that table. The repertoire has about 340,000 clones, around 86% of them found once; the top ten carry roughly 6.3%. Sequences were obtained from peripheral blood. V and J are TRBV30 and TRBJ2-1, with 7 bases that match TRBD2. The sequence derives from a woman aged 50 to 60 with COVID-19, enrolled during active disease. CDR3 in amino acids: CAWSVRPFTLAYRQFF. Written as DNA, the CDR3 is TGTGCCTGGAGTGTACGCCCGTTTACACTAGCGTACCGGCAGTTCTTC. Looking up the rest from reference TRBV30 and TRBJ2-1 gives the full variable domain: SQTIHQWPATLVQPVGSPLSLECTVEGTSNPNLYWYRQAAGRGLQLLFYSVGIGQISSEVPQNLSASRPQDRQFILSSKKLLLSDSGFYLCAWSVRPFTLAYRQFFGPGTRLTVL.